Listed here are 8 T cell receptor beta chains from one sample, sequenced in a study of blood T cells in healthy people across ages (dated by TCRdb to the mid-2010s). Library preparation used 5' RACE. This sample was sequenced with an Illumina HiSeq 2500. A second PCR of roughly 7 to 11 cycles was run with a J-beta primer mix and a sample-barcoded 5' primer. The raw public reads went through TCRdb reprocessing: fastp at Q25, MiXCR clone calling, in-frame beta chains kept. Every CDR3 protein is listed once, alongside the most common genes and DNA of its rows. In all, the sample holds approximately 850,000 distinct CDR3 sequences, and around 43% of those were seen once. The top ten constitute roughly a fifth of the sample. The sequenced sample consisted of blood. These receptors all stem from a man aged 60-69 years in good health.

The chain links TRBV5-1 to TRBJ2-2; weak D call: TRBD1 (6 bases). Germline lookup yields CDR1 SGHRS and CDR2 YFSETQ. The CDR3 totals 14 residues. V lost 4 bases, J lost 3 bases, and 10 bases lay in between. This CDR3 reads CASSISGDTGELFF. The CDR3 DNA reads TGCGCCAGCAGCATTTCAGGGGACACCGGGGAGCTGTTTTTT.

The genes are TRBV3-1 and TRBJ2-7; D gene uncertain. Trimming shortened V by 4 bases and J by 7 bases, and 20 bases separated the two germline ends. Germline V gene lookup returns CDR1 LGHDT and CDR2 YNNKEL (reference sequence). The CDR3 covers 15 residues. This CDR3 is CASSPPPRGHNEQYF. The CDR3, as DNA: TGTGCCAGCAGCCCCCCGCCCAGAGGCCACAATGAGCAGTACTTC.

The chain joins TRBV20-1 to TRBJ1-2; no firm D call. In germline, CDR1 is DFQATT, CDR2 SNEGSKA (reference sequence). The CDR3 totals 14 residues. The V end lost 1 base, the J end lost 5 bases, and 14 bases lay between the germline ends. CDR3 nucleotide sequence: TGCAGTGCTAGAGGGGGTGAACGCGGTTATGGCTACACCTTC. It codes for CSARGGERGYGYTF.

The chain joins TRBV5-1 to TRBJ2-7, with 10 positions matching TRBD1. The CDR3 totals 14 residues. Germline V gene lookup returns CDR1 SGHRS and CDR2 YFSETQ. Losses at the gene ends were 4 bases for V and 5 bases for J; bases not matched to a gene: 6. The CDR3 nucleotides read TGCGCCAGCAGCCATTGGACAGGGGGACACGAGCAGTACTTC. Residues: CASSHWTGGHEQYF.

The V call is TRBV7-2, the J call TRBJ1-6; maybe TRBD1 (5 bases). There are 17 residues in the CDR3. V lost 0 bases to trimming and J lost 8 bases, with 17 bases between them. CDR1 is SGHTA, CDR2 FQGNSA, per germline. The CDR3 DNA follows: TGTGCCAGCAGCTTAGCATGGGACGGCGGGTGGGATTCACCCCTCCACTTT. This codes for CASSLAWDGGWDSPLHF.

This clonotype showed up just a few times. V and J are TRBV4-1 and TRBJ2-4; tentatively, D is TRBD1 (6 bases). CDR3 length: 19 amino acids. The germline V gene encodes CDR1 MGHRA and CDR2 YSYEKL. V lost 0 bases and J 1 base, leaving 19 bases between the germline ends. For the CDR3, the DNA is TGCGCCAGCAGCCAAGAGGGGGCAGGGGCGAATAGGGCCAAAAACATTCAGTACTTC. It is translated as CASSQEGAGANRAKNIQYF.

The chain couples TRBV7-8 to TRBJ1-5, with 8 bases matching TRBD1. The CDR3 totals 16 residues. CDR1 is SGHVS and CDR2 is FQNEAQ in the germline V gene. The V segment lost 4 bases and the J segment 5 bases; nucleotides outside the gene matches: 10. In DNA, the CDR3 is TGTGCCAGCAGCTCCGAGGGACAGGCGAGTGATCAGCCCCAGCATTTT. It encodes CASSSEGQASDQPQHF. The complete variable domain, with remaining parts taken from reference TRBV7-8 and TRBJ1-5, reads GAGVSQSPRYKVAKRGQDVALRCDPISGHVSLFWYQQALGQGPEFLTYFQNEAQLDKSGLPSDRFFAERPEGSVSTLKIQRTQQEDSAVYLCASSSEGQASDQPQHFGDGTRLSIL.

V usage is TRBV6-5 and J usage is TRBJ2-1; D ambiguous. Germline lookup yields CDR1 MNHEY and CDR2 SVGAGI. The CDR3 runs to 13 residues. The V gene lost 2 bases and the J gene lost 9 bases, with 11 bases spanning the gap. CDR3 sequence: CASSYESGGEQFF. In nucleotides, the CDR3 is TGTGCCAGCAGTTACGAGAGTGGCGGTGAGCAGTTCTTC.